The rows below give T cell receptor beta chains drawn from one sample of a study of T cells in narcolepsy. Produced via immunoSEQ multiplex PCR; TCRdb's table is partial and in-frame only. The table includes 30,000 to 40,000 clones, 80% to 85% detected once. The sample taken for sequencing was CD45RA- memory CD4+ T cells from PBMCs. Receptors were obtained from a human donor with narcolepsy. Each CDR3 is given with its conserved first and last residue. A D gene is named only where the DNA matches it firmly. Rows may omit the clone size; those that give it use once, few, many or a size class.

abundance | d_gene | j_gene | v_gene | CDR3nt | CDR3aa
- | - | TRBJ2-3 | TRBV7-2 | TGTGCCAGCACTCCAGGTGATATGGGGGTTACGCAGTATTTT | CASTPGDMGVTQYF
- | TRBD2 | TRBJ2-7 | TRBV19 | TGTGCCAGTTCTCAACCGGGACTAGGAAGCTACGAGCAGTACTTC | CASSQPGLGSYEQYF
- | - | TRBJ2-1 | TRBV9 | TGTGCCAGCAGCGCCCGGAAAGACAGTTCCAATGAGCAGTTCTTC | CASSARKDSSNEQFF
- | - | TRBJ1-2 | TRBV28 | TGTGCCAGCAGTTTACCCCCCGACAGGCTCTATGGCTACACCTTC | CASSLPPDRLYGYTF
- | - | TRBJ1-4 | TRBV5-1 | TGCGCCAGCAGCCGTCAGGAAGCCAGTGAAAAACTGTTTTTT | CASSRQEASEKLFF
- | - | TRBJ1-1 | TRBV5-1 | TGCGCCAGCACTATCCAGACGGGGAACACTGAAGCTTTCTTT | CASTIQTGNTEAFF
- | - | TRBJ2-5 | TRBV9 | TGTGCCAGCAGCTCCACCCAAGGGGGTTGGGAGACCCAGTACTTC | CASSSTQGGWETQYF
- | TRBD1 | TRBJ2-3 | TRBV7-3 | TGTGCCAGCAGCCCGAGTCCTGGGACAGGGGGGAGAACGCAGTATTTT | CASSPSPGTGGRTQYF
- | - | TRBJ2-7 | TRBV21-1 | TGTGCCAGCAGCCAATTTGGGGGGGCCTACGAGCAGTACTTC | CASSQFGGAYEQYF
- | - | TRBJ2-7 | TRBV20-1 | TGCAGTGCTAGCGGTGGGTCCGAGCAGTACTTC | CSASGGSEQYF
- | - | TRBJ1-2 | TRBV7-9 | TGTGCCAGCAGCTCCGAACCGGGATCGAGAATCTATGGCTACACCTTC | CASSSEPGSRIYGYTF
once | TRBD1 | TRBJ1-1 | TRBV6-1 | TGTGCCAGCAGTGCCCAGGGGGGGGATGGCACTGAAGCTTTCTTT | CASSAQGGDGTEAFF
- | TRBD2 | TRBJ2-7 | TRBV29-1 | TGCAGCGTTGCGGAAAGCGGGAGGGCGTCTGAGCAGTACTTC | CSVAESGRASEQYF
- | TRBD2 | TRBJ2-1 | TRBV5-1 | TGCGCCAGCAGCTCTGGACTAGCGGGGTACAATGAGCAGTTCTTC | CASSSGLAGYNEQFF
- | - | TRBJ2-1 | TRBV7-8 | TGTGCCAGCAGCTTAGTAACTAGAAGGAATGAGCAGTTCTTC | CASSLVTRRNEQFF
- | - | TRBJ2-3 | TRBV18 | TGTGCCAGCTCACCCCTTATAGTGCCCCAAGGTCGCACAGATACGCAGTATTTT | CASSPLIVPQGRTDTQYF
- | - | TRBJ1-1 | TRBV5-1 | TGCGCCAGCAGCTTGGACAGGGCTCCAACTGAAGCTTTCTTT | CASSLDRAPTEAFF
once | TRBD1 | TRBJ1-1 | TRBV5-1 | TGCGCCAGCAGCCTACAGGGACAGGGGGCGAACACTGAAGCTTTCTTT | CASSLQGQGANTEAFF
- | - | TRBJ2-5 | TRBV19 | TGTGCCAGTAGTATCGCGGGGATCCAAGAGACCCAGTACTTC | CASSIAGIQETQYF
few | - | TRBJ1-5 | TRBV28 | TGTGCCAGCAGCCTGACATCCCCCCCCCAGCCCCAGCATTTT | CASSLTSPPQPQHF
once | TRBD1 | TRBJ2-1 | TRBV11-2 | TGTGCCAGCAGCCAGACAGGGTTGGGTGAGCAGTTCTTC | CASSQTGLGEQFF
- | TRBD2 | TRBJ2-1 | TRBV29-1 | TGCAGCGTTGGTACTAGCGGACTTCACAATGAGCAGTTCTTC | CSVGTSGLHNEQFF
- | - | TRBJ2-7 | TRBV11-2 | TGTGCCAGCAGCTCGGACTACCTCTCCTACGAGCAGTACTTC | CASSSDYLSYEQYF
- | TRBD2 | TRBJ2-7 | TRBV5-1 | TGCGCCAGCAGCTTGGTGGCTAGCGGGCTCTCCTACGAGCAGTACTTC | CASSLVASGLSYEQYF
- | TRBD1 | TRBJ2-5 | TRBV5-1 | TGCGCCAGCAGCCGACAAGGACAGGGGGATGTAGAGACCCAGTACTTC | CASSRQGQGDVETQYF
- | TRBD1 | TRBJ1-6 | TRBV30 | TGTGCCTGGAGTGTGACAGGGGCCAATTCACCCCTCCACTTT | CAWSVTGANSPLHF
- | TRBD2 | TRBJ2-2 | TRBV5-5 | TGTGCCAGCAGCTTGCAGGCTAGCGGGAGTACCGGGGAGCTGTTTTTT | CASSLQASGSTGELFF
- | - | TRBJ2-2 | TRBV6-5 | TGTGCCAGCAGCCCCCAGGCCGGGGAGCTGTTTTTT | CASSPQAGELFF
- | - | TRBJ2-2 | TRBV9 | TGTGCCAGCAGCGTAGCCCTAGCAGAAAACACCGGGGAGCTGTTTTTT | CASSVALAENTGELFF
- | - | TRBJ1-1 | TRBV6-6 | TGTGCCAGCAGTTACTCGACGGGCACTGAAGCTTTCTTT | CASSYSTGTEAFF
- | - | TRBJ2-5 | TRBV2 | TGTGCCAGCACCCCCCGTGCGCTAGACCAAGAGACCCAGTACTTC | CASTPRALDQETQYF
once | - | TRBJ2-1 | TRBV5-7 | TGTGCCAGCAGGCGAGGGGCAGGTGAGCAGTTCTTC | CASRRGAGEQFF
- | TRBD1 | TRBJ1-6 | TRBV7-2 | TGTGCCAGCAGCTTACGGGGACAGGGATCACCCCTCCACTTT | CASSLRGQGSPLHF
- | - | TRBJ1-2 | TRBV5-1 | TGCGCCAGCAGCTTGGGCGGCGGCGCCGGGAGGGATGGCTACACCTTC | CASSLGGGAGRDGYTF
- | - | TRBJ2-5 | TRBV7-8 | TGTGCCAGCAGCTTAGGTCTGAGGGGGGGGGCGTTGGCCCAGTACTTC | CASSLGLRGGALAQYF
- | - | TRBJ1-2 | TRBV7-2 | TGTGCCAGCAGCGCCCTCGGGGAGGTGGGCTACACCTTC | CASSALGEVGYTF
once | - | TRBJ2-3 | TRBV6-1 | TGTGCCAGCAGTGAATCGGTTGGACGGTACGTGAATACGCAGTATTTT | CASSESVGRYVNTQYF
- | - | TRBJ1-2 | TRBV29-1 | TGCAGCGTAAGGGACTGGACCGTGGGATATGGCTACACCTTC | CSVRDWTVGYGYTF
once | TRBD1 | TRBJ2-7 | TRBV5-4 | TGTGCCAGCAGCCCCGGGACAGAATACGAGCAGTACTTC | CASSPGTEYEQYF
- | TRBD1 | TRBJ2-5 | TRBV7-3 | TGTGCCAGCAGCCCCCGGGACAGGGAGAGAGAGACCCAGTACTTC | CASSPRDRERETQYF
- | - | TRBJ1-5 | TRBV19 | TGTGCCAGTAGTATACGCGGTGAGCCCCAGCATTTT | CASSIRGEPQHF
- | - | TRBJ1-1 | TRBV6-1 | TGTGCCAGCAGTGAAGCGTACAGGGAAGCTTTCTTT | CASSEAYREAFF
- | TRBD1 | TRBJ1-2 | TRBV27 | TGTGCCAGCAGCCCCAGGGGGGGCTATGGCTACACCTTC | CASSPRGGYGYTF
- | TRBD1 | TRBJ2-3 | TRBV6-1 | TGTGCCAGCATCAAGGGACAGACCAACACAGATACGCAGTATTTT | CASIKGQTNTDTQYF
- | - | TRBJ1-1 | TRBV7-2 | TGTGCCAGCAGCCCCATCCAAGTGAACACTGAAGCTTTCTTT | CASSPIQVNTEAFF
- | - | TRBJ2-7 | TRBV5-1 | TGCGCCAGCAGAGAGACTCGCTCCTACGAGCAGTACTTC | CASRETRSYEQYF
- | - | TRBJ2-3 | TRBV5-4 | TGTGCCAGCAGCTTTCGGAACGACCTCACAGATACGCAGTATTTT | CASSFRNDLTDTQYF
- | - | TRBJ2-3 | TRBV29-1 | TGCAGCGTTCATCTGATCACAGATACGCAGTATTTT | CSVHLITDTQYF
- | - | TRBJ2-1 | TRBV27 | TGTGCCAGCAGTTTACGGAGTGCCACGGGGAATGAGCAGTTCTTC | CASSLRSATGNEQFF
- | TRBD1 | TRBJ1-3 | TRBV28 | TGTGCCAGCAGTTTTTTTCCTTTATCGACAGGGCTTTCTGGAAACACCATATATTTT | CASSFFPLSTGLSGNTIYF
- | - | TRBJ1-5 | TRBV5-1 | TGCGCCAGCAGCTTATTAGGGCAAAATCAGCCCCAGCATTTT | CASSLLGQNQPQHF
- | - | TRBJ1-5 | TRBV27 | TGTGCCAGCAGTTTTTCTCCTCATGACGGTTTTAATCAGCCCCAGCATTTT | CASSFSPHDGFNQPQHF
few | - | TRBJ2-3 | TRBV21-1 | TGTGCCAGCAGCAAGGGGCTAGCGGGAGAGAGCCCAGATACGCAGTATTTT | CASSKGLAGESPDTQYF
- | - | TRBJ2-7 | TRBV4-1 | TGCGCCAGCAGCCAAGATACCCACAGACCTTCGCAGTACTTC | CASSQDTHRPSQYF
- | - | TRBJ2-2 | TRBV7-9 | TGTGCCAGCAGCTTAGTCCTAGGAGCCGGGGAGCTGTTTTTT | CASSLVLGAGELFF
once | - | TRBJ2-5 | TRBV9 | TGTGCCAGCAGCCCTAGAGCCGGGACGGGGGAAGGGACCCAGTACTTC | CASSPRAGTGEGTQYF
- | - | TRBJ2-1 | TRBV7-3 | TGTGCCAGCAGCTCTTGGGGGAGGAATGAGCAGTTCTTC | CASSSWGRNEQFF
- | - | TRBJ1-6 | TRBV5-5 | TGTGCCAGCAGCTTTCGACAGACACCCTCCTATAATTCACCCCTCCACTTT | CASSFRQTPSYNSPLHF
few | TRBD1 | TRBJ1-1 | TRBV5-1 | TGCGCCAGCAGCCCCGGACAGGGGGGCACTGAAGCTTTCTTT | CASSPGQGGTEAFF